This TCR beta chain was observed in a study of T cells after yellow fever vaccination. TCRdb fed the 5' RACE reads into MiXCR, producing one record per CDR3 protein. The table includes 620,000 or so distinct CDR3 sequences, about a sixth detected once. V was cut by 3 bases and J by 1 base, with 8 bases left in between. The germline V gene has CDR1 SEHNR and CDR2 FQNEAQ (reference sequence). This CDR3 region has 14 residues. This TCR derives from a man between 18 and 35 years old who received the YFV17D yellow fever vaccine. Sequenced material: PBMCs, taken about 5 days after the first yellow fever vaccination. V is TRBV7-9 and J is TRBJ2-3, with D perhaps matching TRBD1 or TRBD2 (5 bases each). The CDR3 bases are TGTGCCAGCAGCTTGGGGGTACGCACAGATACGCAGTATTTT. Amino acids: CASSLGVRTDTQYF.